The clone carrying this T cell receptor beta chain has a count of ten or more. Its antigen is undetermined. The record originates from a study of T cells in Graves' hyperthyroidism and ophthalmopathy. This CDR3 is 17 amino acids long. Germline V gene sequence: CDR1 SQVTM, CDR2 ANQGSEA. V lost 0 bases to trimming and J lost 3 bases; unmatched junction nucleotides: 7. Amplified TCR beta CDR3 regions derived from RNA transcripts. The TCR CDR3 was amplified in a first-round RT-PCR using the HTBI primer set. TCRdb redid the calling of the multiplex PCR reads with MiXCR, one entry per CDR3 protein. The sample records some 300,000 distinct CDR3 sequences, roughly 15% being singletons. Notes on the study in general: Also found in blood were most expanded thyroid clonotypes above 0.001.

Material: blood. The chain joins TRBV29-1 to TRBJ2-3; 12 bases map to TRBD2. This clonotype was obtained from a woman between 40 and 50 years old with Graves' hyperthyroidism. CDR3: CSVEDRLTSGRTDTQYF. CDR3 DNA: TGCAGCGTTGAAGATCGCCTCACTAGCGGGAGGACAGATACGCAGTATTTT.